This is a list of T cell receptor beta chains from one sample in a study of cytomegalovirus exposure and HLA in healthy donors. The data were produced by immunoSEQ multiplex PCR, yet TCRdb's version contains in-frame clones alone and is incomplete. The data contain 90,000 to 110,000 clones, 10% to 15% of them singletons. Sequencing was carried out using PBMCs. The receptors were sampled from a man aged 40-55 years in good health and CMV-seropositive. Each CDR3 is given with its conserved first and last residue. D genes are given only for firm matches. The listing skips clone size in some rows; elsewhere it reads once, few, many or a size class.

D: NA
V: TRBV6-4
size: few
J: TRBJ2-3
CDR3: CASSAEGWSTDTQYF
DNA: TGTGCCAGCAGTGCGGAGGGGTGGAGCACAGATACGCAGTATTTT

D: TRBD1
V: TRBV5-1
size: NA
J: TRBJ2-5
CDR3: CASSLDRGGKTQYF
DNA: TGCGCCAGCAGCCTCGACAGGGGAGGCAAGACCCAGTACTTC

D: TRBD2
V: TRBV6-1
size: few
J: TRBJ2-1
CDR3: CASRFVLAEYNEQFF
DNA: TGTGCCAGCAGGTTCGTACTAGCGGAATACAATGAGCAGTTCTTC

D: TRBD2
V: TRBV7-2
size: NA
J: TRBJ2-7
CDR3: CASSRTSGSTGHYEQYF
DNA: TGTGCCAGCAGCCGGACTAGCGGGAGTACGGGCCACTACGAGCAGTACTTC

D: TRBD2
V: TRBV28
size: few
J: TRBJ2-7
CDR3: CASSLGTSGTYEQYF
DNA: TGTGCCAGCAGTTTGGGGACTAGCGGTACCTACGAGCAGTACTTC

D: TRBD2
V: TRBV6-5
size: few
J: TRBJ2-7
CDR3: CASSYSSGSPYEQYF
DNA: TGTGCCAGCAGTTACTCTAGCGGGAGCCCCTACGAGCAGTACTTC

D: TRBD2
V: TRBV30
size: NA
J: TRBJ2-3
CDR3: CAWSFSGTPLDTQYF
DNA: TGTGCCTGGAGTTTTAGCGGGACCCCCCTGGATACGCAGTATTTT

D: NA
V: TRBV25-1
size: few
J: TRBJ2-1
CDR3: CASSELASQFF
DNA: TGTGCCAGCAGTGAACTAGCGAGCCAGTTCTTC

D: TRBD2
V: TRBV7-2
size: few
J: TRBJ2-7
CDR3: CASSLESAGGGYEQYF
DNA: TGTGCCAGCAGCTTAGAGTCTGCGGGAGGTGGTTACGAGCAGTACTTC

D: NA
V: TRBV29-1
size: NA
J: TRBJ1-4
CDR3: CSGSGTSNGELFF
DNA: TGCAGCGGCTCCGGGACATCAAACGGGGAACTGTTTTTT

D: NA
V: TRBV6-5
size: NA
J: TRBJ2-5
CDR3: CASSYSEAAQETQYF
DNA: TGTGCCAGCAGTTACTCGGAGGCAGCCCAAGAGACCCAGTACTTC

D: NA
V: TRBV5-1
size: NA
J: TRBJ2-1
CDR3: CASSLGSSSYNEQFF
DNA: TGCGCCAGCAGCCTGGGTAGTAGCTCCTACAATGAGCAGTTCTTC

D: NA
V: TRBV5-6
size: NA
J: TRBJ2-7
CDR3: CASSLFTTYEQYF
DNA: TGTGCCAGCAGCTTGTTCACTACCTACGAGCAGTACTTC

D: TRBD1
V: TRBV5-4
size: few
J: TRBJ2-2
CDR3: CASSLTGDTGELFF
DNA: TGTGCCAGCAGCCTTACAGGGGATACCGGGGAGCTGTTTTTT

D: NA
V: TRBV7-3
size: few
J: TRBJ1-1
CDR3: CASSLDTNTEAFF
DNA: TGTGCCAGCAGCCTGGACACGAACACTGAAGCTTTCTTT

D: TRBD2
V: TRBV11-2
size: NA
J: TRBJ2-3
CDR3: CASSPRTPGLAGRIDTQYF
DNA: TGTGCCAGCAGCCCGAGGACCCCCGGACTAGCGGGACGGATAGATACGCAGTATTTT

D: NA
V: TRBV5-1
size: NA
J: TRBJ2-3
CDR3: CASSLQGNTDTQYF
DNA: TGCGCCAGCAGCCTACAGGGAAACACCGATACGCAGTATTTT

D: TRBD1
V: TRBV6-1
size: NA
J: TRBJ2-1
CDR3: CASRTGTGARYEQFF
DNA: TGTGCCAGCAGAACCGGGACAGGGGCCCGGTATGAGCAGTTCTTC

D: NA
V: TRBV27
size: NA
J: TRBJ2-1
CDR3: CASSFRNNEQFF
DNA: TGTGCCAGCAGTTTTAGAAACAATGAGCAGTTCTTC

D: NA
V: TRBV11-2
size: NA
J: TRBJ1-4
CDR3: CASSLAPVNEKLFF
DNA: TGTGCCAGCAGCTTAGCGCCAGTTAATGAAAAACTGTTTTTT

D: TRBD1
V: TRBV27
size: NA
J: TRBJ1-3
CDR3: CASSQEGQGRGNTIYF
DNA: TGTGCCAGCAGTCAAGAAGGACAGGGGCGTGGAAACACCATATATTTT

D: TRBD1
V: TRBV7-2
size: NA
J: TRBJ2-7
CDR3: CASSYKAGGPGEQYF
DNA: TGTGCCAGCAGCTACAAGGCAGGGGGCCCGGGAGAGCAGTACTTC

D: TRBD2
V: TRBV7-8
size: NA
J: TRBJ2-7
CDR3: CASSQTLGAGGWGEQYF
DNA: TGTGCCAGCAGCCAGACCTTGGGAGCGGGAGGCTGGGGCGAGCAGTACTTC

D: NA
V: TRBV4-1
size: NA
J: TRBJ2-1
CDR3: CASSQGGGGAPRYNEQFF
DNA: TGCGCCAGCAGCCAAGGCGGTGGCGGGGCCCCGCGGTACAATGAGCAGTTCTTC

D: NA
V: TRBV6-5
size: NA
J: TRBJ1-2
CDR3: CASSAGGFLLSYTF
DNA: TGTGCCAGCAGCGCCGGGGGTTTTCTTCTTAGCTACACCTTC

D: TRBD1
V: TRBV9
size: NA
J: TRBJ2-1
CDR3: CASSVEGGQFSSYNEQFF
DNA: TGTGCCAGCAGCGTAGAAGGGGGACAGTTTAGCTCCTACAATGAGCAGTTCTTC

D: TRBD1
V: TRBV9
size: NA
J: TRBJ2-1
CDR3: CASSAPGGSYNEQFF
DNA: TGTGCCAGCAGCGCCCCAGGGGGCTCCTACAATGAGCAGTTCTTC

D: TRBD2
V: TRBV11-2
size: few
J: TRBJ2-5
CDR3: CASTHPDGGTGTQYF
DNA: TGTGCCAGCACTCACCCGGACGGGGGGACGGGGACCCAGTACTTC

D: TRBD1
V: TRBV5-1
size: few
J: TRBJ1-2
CDR3: CASSARQGNYGYTF
DNA: TGCGCCAGCAGCGCTAGACAGGGGAACTATGGCTACACCTTC

D: NA
V: TRBV7-2
size: NA
J: TRBJ1-1
CDR3: CASSWAGNTEAFF
DNA: TGTGCCAGCAGTTGGGCGGGTAACACTGAAGCTTTCTTT

D: NA
V: TRBV4-1
size: NA
J: TRBJ2-7
CDR3: CASSQGHSYEQYF
DNA: TGCGCCAGCAGCCAAGGACATAGCTACGAGCAGTACTTC

D: TRBD1
V: TRBV9
size: NA
J: TRBJ2-2
CDR3: CASSIYEGATNGELFF
DNA: TGTGCCAGCAGCATATACGAGGGGGCCACAAACGGGGAGCTGTTTTTT

D: TRBD2
V: TRBV4-3
size: many
J: TRBJ2-3
CDR3: CASSQDLKSGTSSDTQYF
DNA: TGCGCCAGCAGCCAAGATCTGAAAAGCGGGACGTCATCAGATACGCAGTATTTT

D: TRBD2
V: TRBV5-1
size: NA
J: TRBJ2-7
CDR3: CASRLERESYEQYF
DNA: TGCGCCAGCAGATTGGAGCGGGAGAGCTACGAGCAGTACTTC

D: NA
V: TRBV7-2
size: few
J: TRBJ2-2
CDR3: CASSFSQGGLFF
DNA: TGTGCCAGCAGCTTTTCCCAGGGTGGGCTGTTTTTT

D: TRBD1
V: TRBV18
size: NA
J: TRBJ1-2
CDR3: CASSPSTGPYGYTF
DNA: TGTGCCAGCTCACCGTCGACAGGGCCCTATGGCTACACCTTC

D: TRBD2
V: TRBV13
size: few
J: TRBJ2-1
CDR3: CASSLVVGGYNEQFF
DNA: TGTGCCAGCAGCTTAGTGGTGGGGGGGTACAATGAGCAGTTCTTC

D: NA
V: TRBV19
size: few
J: TRBJ2-5
CDR3: CASSIMLGDQETQYF
DNA: TGTGCCAGTAGTATCATGTTAGGGGACCAAGAGACCCAGTACTTC

D: NA
V: TRBV2
size: few
J: TRBJ1-1
CDR3: CASSELGPGTEAFF
DNA: TGTGCCAGCAGTGAACTGGGGCCGGGCACTGAAGCTTTCTTT

D: NA
V: TRBV27
size: few
J: TRBJ2-2
CDR3: CASSQGMDTGELFF
DNA: TGTGCCAGCAGTCAGGGCATGGACACCGGGGAGCTGTTTTTT

D: NA
V: TRBV28
size: few
J: TRBJ2-3
CDR3: CASSPADTQYF
DNA: TGTGCCAGCAGTCCCGCGGATACGCAGTATTTT

D: TRBD1
V: TRBV2
size: NA
J: TRBJ2-1
CDR3: CASSEAGPGQGNNEQFF
DNA: TGTGCCAGCAGTGAAGCGGGGCCGGGACAGGGAAACAATGAGCAGTTCTTC

D: NA
V: TRBV27
size: few
J: TRBJ1-5
CDR3: CASSLGLSNQPQHF
DNA: TGTGCCAGCAGTTTGGGCCTTAGCAATCAGCCCCAGCATTTT

D: NA
V: TRBV5-1
size: NA
J: TRBJ1-1
CDR3: CASSFPSGKDTEAFF
DNA: TGCGCCAGCAGCTTTCCCTCCGGGAAGGACACTGAAGCTTTCTTT

D: NA
V: TRBV5-6
size: NA
J: TRBJ2-1
CDR3: CASSLYPVRGQFF
DNA: TGTGCCAGCAGCTTGTACCCCGTTCGGGGGCAGTTCTTC